The T cell receptor (beta chain) under discussion was sequenced for a study of T cells in narcolepsy (dated by TCRdb to 2016 to 2019). Regarding the research as a whole: The study enrolled patients with narcolepsy type 1 or type 2 (NT1, NT2) together with healthy control donors. Autoreactive T cells targeting hypocretin neuron self-antigens (hypocretin, TRIB2) were sought in narcolepsy patients, and TCR Vbeta sequencing was used to track clonotypes in blood and CSF. Study-wide conclusions, independent of this receptor: Plots comparing CSF and blood CD4+ T cell clonotypes from the same patient highlighted HCRT-specific and TRIB2-specific autoreactive clonotypes. No sequences matching autoreactive T cell clones were contained in some blood memory CD4+ repertoires from patients and controls. Patients and controls had similar numbers of sequenced blood memory CD4+ clonotypes, with averages of roughly 39,000 in patients and 33,354 in controls. Autoreactive clonotypes were reported to be detected serially in the blood of the same patients and of different patients, but not in the blood of healthy controls.

Remarks on this clone: The target of this receptor is not known. No base quality values were provided; no much bigger clone lies one nucleotide off.

The junction carries 11 bases between V and J, which are trimmed by 0 bases and 5 bases respectively. CDR1 and CDR2 are read off the germline V gene as SGHTA and FQGNSA. The CDR3 sequence holds 16 residues, the cysteine and phenylalanine included. Only the CDR3 DNA is retained, 48 bases long and in frame from the first base. Memory CD4+ T cells were sorted ex vivo from peripheral blood of narcolepsy patients and healthy controls for TCR Vbeta sequencing. Library construction relied on the immunoSEQ multiplex PCR assay. As stored in TCRdb, this immuneACCESS dataset retains in-frame rearrangements with V and J assigned. A fraction of the clones does not appear; measured against another copy, unresolved V genes explain less than half of the discrepancy, and the remainder lacks a known reason. This sample gives 25,000 to 35,000 clones in total; about four fifths of them show up just once. The ten largest account for less than 3% of the sample.

The sequenced sample consisted of CD45RA- memory CD4+ T cells from PBMCs. The meaning of the sample's cell subset or site label: memory T cells sorted ex vivo from peripheral blood. The sequence came from a human donor with narcolepsy. This chain joins TRBV7-2 to TRBJ1-6; the D gene is not confidently resolved. The nucleotide sequence is given as TGTGCCAGCAGCTTAGCCTACAGCCCTCATAATTCACCCCTCCACTTT. Its translation is CASSLAYSPHNSPLHF.